The 32 T cell receptor beta chains reported below all come from one sample, sequenced in a study of T cell repertoires in breast cancer. Paired alpha-beta TCRs of CD8+ T cells were analyzed by expanded emulsion RT-PCR. During the second nested PCR, blocking oligonucleotides suppressed genes that were not paired. One entry per CDR3 protein results from TCRdb running MiXCR on the emulsion pairing reads. In the table there are about 40,000 distinct CDR3 sequences, under 60% of which are singletons. Source material: CD8+ T cells. These receptors were obtained from a pool of human donors with breast cancer or a healthy control (not recorded which).

The chain couples TRBV19 to TRBJ1-1, with D unresolved. Germline-derived CDR1 and CDR2 are LNHDA and SQIVND (reference sequence). V shed 4 bases and J shed 1 base, with 10 bases lying between them. The CDR3 is 14 residues long. The CDR3 DNA follows: TGTGCCAGTAGTAACGGAAACACGAACACTGAAGCTTTCTTT. Translated: CASSNGNTNTEAFF. Based on the CDR3 plus reference TRBV19 and TRBJ1-1, the full variable domain is DGGITQSPKYLFRKEGQNVTLSCEQNLNHDAMYWYRQDPGQGLRLIYYSQIVNDFQKGDIAEGYSVSREKKESFPLTVTSAQKNPTAFYLCASSNGNTNTEAFFGQGTRLTVV.

A note on this clonotype: Sequence at one end of the junction differs from germline and may be a read error. The chain links TRBV27 to TRBJ2-1, with D perhaps TRBD1 (6 bases). The CDR3 sequence is 14 residues long. Germline lookup yields CDR1 MNHEY and CDR2 SMNVEV (reference sequence). This CDR3 reads CASSLGGSYNEPFF. CDR3 sequence (DNA): TGTGCCAGCAGTTTAGGGGGCTCCTACAATGAGCCGTTCTTC.

About this clonotype itself: Germline is not matched at one junction end, which may reflect a read error. This sequence joins TRBV7-2 and TRBJ1-4; no clear D. Germline V gene lookup returns CDR1 SGHTA and CDR2 FQGNSA. This CDR3 is 12 amino acids long. The chain's CDR3 is CASRAANEKLSF. In nucleotides, the CDR3 is TGTGCCAGCAGGGCAGCTAATGAAAAACTGTCTTTT.

The CDR3 is CASGGVDQPQHF. In DNA form, the CDR3 reads TGTGCCAGCGGGGGGGTGGACCAGCCCCAGCATTTT. The chain uses TRBV3-1 and TRBJ1-5; a possible D gene is TRBD1 (5 bases). CDR1 is LGHDT, CDR2 YNNKEL, per germline (reference sequence). The CDR3 is made up of 12 amino acids. V gave up 8 bases and J gave up 7 bases, with 12 bases separating them. The full variable domain, its missing parts supplied by reference TRBV3-1 and TRBJ1-5, is DTAVSQTPKYLVTQMGNDKSIKCEQNLGHDTMYWYKQDSKKFLKIMFSYNNKELIINETVPNRFSPKSPDKAHLNLHINSLELGDSAVYFCASGGVDQPQHFGDGTRLSIL.

A remark on this clonotype: One end of the junction is discordant with germline, which a read error may explain. The chain is built from TRBV6-1 and TRBJ1-5; 7 bases map to TRBD1. CDR3 length equals 18 residues. From germline, CDR1 is MNHNS and CDR2 SASEGT. CDR3: CASSERAQGSFSSQPQHF. The CDR3, as DNA: TGTGCCAGCAGTGAACGGGCACAGGGGTCTTTCAGCAGTCAGCCCCAGCATTTT.

This clonotype was recorded many times. This chain links TRBV5-1 with TRBJ2-1, with D possibly TRBD2 on 5 matching bases. The CDR3 covers 15 residues. Trimming pared 5 bases from V and 6 bases from J, leaving 18 bases between. Germline CDR1 reads SGHRS; CDR2 reads YFSETQ. The CDR3 DNA is TGCGCCAGCAGTCGGCTAGCAGGAGCGTCCAATGAGCAGTTCTTC. Translation: CASSRLAGASNEQFF.

With regard to this clonotype: Germline is not matched at one junction end, which may reflect a read error. The genes are TRBV11-2 and TRBJ2-3; 10 bases map to TRBD2. CDR3 length equals 15 residues. Looked up from germline, CDR1 is SGHAT and CDR2 is FQNNGV. The CDR3 region has the DNA TGTGCCAGCAGCCCGACTAGCGGGTTCACAGATACGCGGTATTTT. Translated, it gives CASSPTSGFTDTRYF.

This clonotype has a count of ten or more. This chain joins TRBV20-1 and TRBJ2-3, with 12 nucleotides matching TRBD2. From germline, CDR1 is DFQATT and CDR2 SNEGSKA (reference sequence). After removal of 8 bases from V and 8 bases from J, the junction contained 14 bases not matched to a gene. The CDR3 length is 15 residues. Here the CDR3 reads CSPGRLAGVGGTQYF. The CDR3, as DNA: TGCAGTCCTGGGAGACTAGCGGGAGTGGGTGGTACGCAGTATTTT.

As concerns this clonotype: Given a much more abundant clone one base away, this may be a read error. The CDR3 region has the DNA TGTGCCAGCAGTTGGACTGAGGATCAGCCCCAGTATTTT. It encodes CASSWTEDQPQYF. V usage is TRBV27 and J usage is TRBJ1-5; possibly TRBD2 for D (5 bases). The DNA matches TRBJ2-3 better at its end, which makes the J call doubtful. Looked up from germline, CDR1 is MNHEY and CDR2 is SMNVEV (reference sequence). The CDR3 consists of 13 residues.

The chain couples TRBV11-2 to TRBJ2-7, with D uncertain. CDR3 size: 13 residues. Germline CDR1 SGHAT, CDR2 FQNNGV. Deletions cut 5 bases from V and 5 bases from J, with 13 bases between. The CDR3 region has the DNA TGTGCCAGCAGCCCCCCAGGTTGGGACGAGCAGTACTTC. Amino acid sequence: CASSPPGWDEQYF. Using reference TRBV11-2 and TRBJ2-7 for the parts outside the CDR3, the full variable domain is EAGVAQSPRYKIIEKRQSVAFWCNPISGHATLYWYQQILGQGPKLLIQFQNNGVVDDSQLPKDRFSAERLKGVDSTLKIQPAKLEDSAVYLCASSPPGWDEQYFGPGTRLTVT.

This clonotype was seen more than once but under ten times. The chain uses TRBV7-8 and TRBJ2-3, with D unresolved. With 5 bases removed from V and 2 bases from J, the gap between germline ends came to 11 bases. CDR1 and CDR2 (germline): SGHVS, FQNEAQ. This CDR3 is 14 amino acids long. The CDR3 protein is CASSPQAATDTQYF. CDR3 bases: TGTGCCAGCAGCCCCCAGGCAGCCACAGATACGCAGTATTTT.

The chain combines TRBV2 with TRBJ1-2; D might be TRBD1 (6 bases). In germline, CDR1 is SNHLY, CDR2 FYNNEI. The CDR3 loop spans 14 amino acids. V was trimmed by 4 bases and J by 4 bases, leaving 13 bases between them. CDR3 residues: CASSAGELSYGYTF. DNA of the CDR3: TGTGCCAGCAGTGCAGGGGAATTGAGCTATGGCTACACCTTC.

With regard to this clonotype: A read error may produce the germline difference seen at one junction end. The CDR3: CASSLSWGSGSTIYF. For the CDR3, the DNA is TGTGCCAGCAGTTTATCTTGGGGATCTGGAAGCACCATATATTTT. V and J are TRBV27 and TRBJ1-3, with D unresolved. Germline-derived CDR1 and CDR2 are MNHEY and SMNVEV (reference sequence). This CDR3 has 15 residues.

In the case of this clonotype: A read error may be the cause here, since a much bigger clone is one base away. The CDR3 DNA is TGTGCCAGCAGTGATTCCGCAAGCTATGGCTACACCTTC. Encoded protein: CASSDSASYGYTF. The chain combines TRBV6-1 with TRBJ1-2; D not resolved. Germline V lookup: CDR1 MNHNS, CDR2 SASEGT. The CDR3 consists of 13 residues. V lost 3 bases and J lost 4, with 9 bases in between.

The V call is TRBV5-1, the J call TRBJ1-2, with D possibly TRBD1 on 6 matching bases. With 3 bases removed from V and 5 bases from J, the gap between germline ends came to 17 bases. The CDR3 has 15 amino acids. The V gene's germline CDR1 is SGHRS and CDR2 YFSETQ. The CDR3 reads CASSSDGRGGYGYTF. CDR3 in DNA: TGCGCCAGCAGCTCCGACGGAAGGGGGGGGTATGGCTACACCTTC.

The chain links TRBV27 to TRBJ2-1; TRBD2 is a possible D gene (5 bases). The V gene's germline CDR1 is MNHEY and CDR2 SMNVEV (reference sequence). CDR3 length: 15 amino acids. The ends were cut back, 5 bases at V and 4 bases at J, with 15 bases in the middle. Here the CDR3 reads CASSPSSTGYNEQFF. The CDR3 bases are TGTGCCAGCAGTCCGTCGAGTACGGGATACAATGAGCAGTTCTTC.

This clonotype was recorded a few times. This sequence joins TRBV28 and TRBJ2-7; no definite D call. Trimming left V 6 bases short and J 4 bases short, with 10 bases between. CDR3 length equals 12 residues. Germline V gene lookup returns CDR1 MDHEN and CDR2 SYDVKM. The CDR3 region is CASSVARYEQYF. CDR3 DNA: TGTGCCAGCAGCGTTGCAAGATACGAGCAGTACTTC.

This clonotype showed up many times. The genes are TRBV6-1 and TRBJ2-7; 7 bases fit TRBD1. The CDR3 runs 15 residues. The germline V gene encodes CDR1 MNHNS and CDR2 SASEGT. Unmatched junction bases numbered 7, after V lost 4 bases and J lost 1 base. The CDR3: CASSATGIASYEQYF. The CDR3 bases are TGTGCCAGCAGTGCGACAGGGATAGCGTCCTACGAGCAGTACTTC.

Relative to its sample, this clonotype is medium-sized (0.01 to 0.1%). CDR3 DNA: TGTGCCAGCAGTTACGCGACAGGGGGCGCGTCACCCCTCCACTTT. Translation: CASSYATGGASPLHF. This chain uses TRBV6-5 with TRBJ1-6, with 10 nucleotides matching TRBD1. From germline, CDR1 is MNHEY and CDR2 SVGAGI. Losses at the gene ends were 2 bases for V and 10 bases for J; bases not matched to a gene: 5. This CDR3 comprises 15 residues.

Of note for this clonotype: This may come from a read error, since a much larger clone is one base off. The chain links TRBV6-2 or TRBV6-3 to TRBJ2-1, with TRBD1 matching 7 bases. V shed 5 bases, J shed 2 bases, and the junction held 6 bases outside the gene matches. CDR1 is MNHEY, CDR2 SVGEGT, per germline. This CDR3 region has 15 residues. CDR3 sequence (DNA): TGTGCCAGCAGTAGAGGACAGGACCCCTACAATGAGCAGTTCTTC. Translating gives CASSRGQDPYNEQFF.

This chain connects TRBV10-2 to TRBJ2-7; 11 bases agree with TRBD2. After removal of 6 bases from V and 4 bases from J, the junction contained 5 bases not matched to a gene. The CDR3 runs to 14 residues. Germline V gene lookup returns CDR1 WSHSY and CDR2 SAAADI. CDR3 DNA sequence: TGCGCCAGCAGACCCGGGACTAGCGGATACGAGCAGTACTTC. Translated: CASRPGTSGYEQYF.

This chain uses TRBV9 with TRBJ2-1, with D tentatively TRBD2 (5 bases). The V gene's germline CDR1 is SGDLS and CDR2 YYNGEE. V lost 0 bases, J lost 5 bases, and 15 bases lay in between. CDR3 length: 16 amino acids. The CDR3 is CASSVAGSSPNNEQFF. CDR3 coding DNA: TGTGCCAGCAGCGTAGCGGGAAGTTCCCCAAACAATGAGCAGTTCTTC.

This chain connects TRBV3-1 to TRBJ2-7, with D unresolved. The CDR3 is 12 residues long. The V gene lost 1 base and the J gene lost 7 bases, with 8 bases spanning the gap. Germline loops: CDR1 LGHDT, CDR2 YNNKEL (reference sequence). CDR3 amino acids: CASSQGGREQYF. Here the CDR3 DNA reads TGTGCCAGCAGCCAAGGAGGCAGAGAGCAGTACTTC.

This clonotype has more than one count but fewer than ten. V usage is TRBV4-2 and J usage is TRBJ1-1; 7 bases align to TRBD1. V was clipped by 4 bases and J by 3 bases; unmatched bases: 14. The CDR3 loop spans 17 amino acids. The germline CDR1 and CDR2 sequences are LGHNA and YNFKEQ. The CDR3 DNA follows: TGTGCCAGCAGCCCCACAATGACAGGGAAAGGGGACACTGAAGCTTTCTTT. Protein sequence: CASSPTMTGKGDTEAFF.

This rearrangement joins TRBV9 to TRBJ2-7, with 7 positions matching TRBD2. V was clipped by 2 bases and J by 5 bases; unmatched bases: 4. This CDR3 has 13 residues. The germline V gene has CDR1 SGDLS and CDR2 YYNGEE. CDR3 region: CASSVGLLHEQYF. The CDR3 DNA reads TGTGCCAGCAGCGTGGGACTACTTCACGAGCAGTACTTC.

CDR3 DNA: TGCGCCAGCAGCTTCGACCCTGACAGGGATGGGACAGGAGATGAGCAGTTCTTC. Amino acid sequence: CASSFDPDRDGTGDEQFF. The V and J genes are TRBV5-1 and TRBJ2-1, with 8 nucleotides matching TRBD1. This CDR3 is 18 amino acids long. J gave up 8 bases and V 2 bases, and 18 bases lay outside the gene matches. The germline gives CDR1 SGHRS, CDR2 YFSETQ.

In this sample, this clonotype turned up a few times. V is TRBV19 and J is TRBJ1-2, with a weak D call TRBD1 (5 bases). CDR1 is LNHDA and CDR2 is SQIVND in the germline V gene (reference sequence). Trimming left V 6 bases short and J 5 bases short, with 16 bases between. CDR3 length equals 14 residues. This CDR3 reads CASSAGRQTYGYTF. CDR3 nucleotide sequence: TGTGCCAGTAGCGCGGGGAGACAGACTTATGGCTACACCTTC.

V gene TRBV6-1 combines with J gene TRBJ2-3, with 13 bases aligning to TRBD2. The V gene end was trimmed by 5 bases and the J gene end by 8 bases; junction bases not matched to a gene: 10. The germline V gene encodes CDR1 MNHNS and CDR2 SASEGT. CDR3 length: 16 amino acids. The CDR3, as DNA: TGTGCCAGCAGTTCGGTACTAGCGGGAGGGCCGGTTACGCAGTATTTT. Its translation: CASSSVLAGGPVTQYF.

The chain combines TRBV27 with TRBJ2-5; D could derive from TRBD1 or TRBD2 (6 bases each). CDR3 size: 15 residues. Trimming removed 2 bases at V and 5 bases at J, with 15 bases between. The germline CDR1 and CDR2 sequences are MNHEY and SMNVEV (reference sequence). The CDR3 sequence: CASSLGRGDQETQYF. The CDR3 DNA reads as TGTGCCAGCAGTTTAGGTAGGGGGGATCAGGAGACCCAGTACTTC.

This clonotype was counted only a few times. The chain combines TRBV7-2 with TRBJ2-3; a possible D gene is TRBD2 (5 bases). Germline values: CDR1 SGHTA, CDR2 FQGNSA. Trimming removed 4 bases from V and 2 bases from J, with 13 bases in between. The CDR3 is made up of 15 amino acids. This CDR3 is CASSYRGGFTDTQYF. DNA of the CDR3: TGTGCCAGCAGCTACCGCGGCGGGTTCACAGATACGCAGTATTTT.

This chain links TRBV6-1 with TRBJ2-3; D not resolved. Germline V gene data show CDR1 as MNHNS and CDR2 as SASEGT. The CDR3 length is 15 residues. The V and J ends lost 0 bases and 6 bases respectively, with 13 bases between them. The CDR3 region has the DNA TGTGCCAGCAGTGAAGCGTCCGCCCGATACGATACGCAGTATTTT. Protein sequence: CASSEASARYDTQYF.

The chain combines TRBV20-1 with TRBJ1-1; the D gene is possibly TRBD1 (5 bases). The length of the CDR3 is 14 residues. Trimming stripped 6 bases from V and 4 bases from J, with 18 bases between. The germline V gene encodes CDR1 DFQATT and CDR2 SNEGSKA (reference sequence). CDR3 bases: TGCAGTGCCAGCGCCTTCGGGCAGGGCACTGAAGCTTTCTTT. Encoded protein: CSASAFGQGTEAFF.